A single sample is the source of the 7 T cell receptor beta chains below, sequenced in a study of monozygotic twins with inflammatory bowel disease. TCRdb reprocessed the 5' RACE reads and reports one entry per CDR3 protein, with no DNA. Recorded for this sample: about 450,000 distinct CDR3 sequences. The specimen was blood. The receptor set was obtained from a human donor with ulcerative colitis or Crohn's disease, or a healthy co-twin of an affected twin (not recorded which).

The CDR3 spells CASTPLGALTGELSF. V gene TRBV5-6 combines with J gene TRBJ2-2; TCRdb's D call of TRBD1 is untestable without DNA. Per the germline V gene, CDR1 is SGHDT and CDR2 is YYEEEE. CDR3 length: 15 amino acids.

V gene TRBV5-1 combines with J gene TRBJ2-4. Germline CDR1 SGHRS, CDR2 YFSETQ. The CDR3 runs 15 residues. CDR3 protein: CASSLETVAKNIQYF. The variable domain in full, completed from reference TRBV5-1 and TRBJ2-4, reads KAGVTQTPRYLIKTRGQQVTLSCSPISGHRSVSWYQQTPGQGLQFLFEYFSETQRNKGNFPGRFSGRQFSNSRSEMNVSTLELGDSALYLCASSLETVAKNIQYFGAGTRLSVL.

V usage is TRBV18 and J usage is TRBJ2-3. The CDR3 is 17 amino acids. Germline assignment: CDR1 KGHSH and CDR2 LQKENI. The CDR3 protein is CASSPYKAMLNTDTQYF.

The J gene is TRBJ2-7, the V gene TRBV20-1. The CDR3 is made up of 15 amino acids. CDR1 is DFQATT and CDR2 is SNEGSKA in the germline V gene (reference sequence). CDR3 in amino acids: CSARDPAGSSYEQYF.

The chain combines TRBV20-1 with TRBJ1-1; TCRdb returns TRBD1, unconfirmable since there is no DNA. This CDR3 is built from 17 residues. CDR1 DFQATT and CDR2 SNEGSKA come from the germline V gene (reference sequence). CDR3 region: CSASPRRDRSMNTEAFF.

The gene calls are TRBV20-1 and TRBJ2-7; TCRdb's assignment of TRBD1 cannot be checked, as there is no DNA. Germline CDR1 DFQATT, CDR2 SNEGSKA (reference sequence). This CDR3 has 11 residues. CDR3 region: CSAHSQGLQYF.

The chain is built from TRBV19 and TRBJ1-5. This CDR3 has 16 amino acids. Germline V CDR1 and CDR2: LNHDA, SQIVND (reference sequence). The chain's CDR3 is CASSIGVTGNNQPQHF.